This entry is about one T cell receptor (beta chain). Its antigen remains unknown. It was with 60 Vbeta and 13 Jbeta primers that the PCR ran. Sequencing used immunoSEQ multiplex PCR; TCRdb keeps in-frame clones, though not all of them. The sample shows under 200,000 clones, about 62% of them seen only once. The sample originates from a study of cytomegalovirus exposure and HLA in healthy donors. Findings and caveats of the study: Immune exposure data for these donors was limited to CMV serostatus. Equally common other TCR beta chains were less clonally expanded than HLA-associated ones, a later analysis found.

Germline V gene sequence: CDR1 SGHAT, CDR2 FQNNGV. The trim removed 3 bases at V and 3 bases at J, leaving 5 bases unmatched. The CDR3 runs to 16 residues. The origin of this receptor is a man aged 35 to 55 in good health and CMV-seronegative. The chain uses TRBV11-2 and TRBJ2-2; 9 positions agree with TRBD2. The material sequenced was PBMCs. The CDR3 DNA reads TGTGCCAGCAGCTTCTCGACTAGCGGAGACACCGGGGAGCTGTTTTTT. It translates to CASSFSTSGDTGELFF.